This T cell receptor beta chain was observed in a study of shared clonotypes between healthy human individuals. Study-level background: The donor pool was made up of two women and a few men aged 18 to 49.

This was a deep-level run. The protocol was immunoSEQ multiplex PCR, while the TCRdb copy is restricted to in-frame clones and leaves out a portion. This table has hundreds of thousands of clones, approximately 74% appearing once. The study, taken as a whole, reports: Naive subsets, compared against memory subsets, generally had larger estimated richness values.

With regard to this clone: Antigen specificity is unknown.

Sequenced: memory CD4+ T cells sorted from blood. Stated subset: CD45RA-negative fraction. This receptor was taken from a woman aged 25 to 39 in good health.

The CDR3 reads CASSPDRDTGELFF. Written as DNA, the CDR3 is TGTGCCAGCTCACCAGACAGGGACACCGGGGAGCTGTTTTTT. J is TRBJ2-2 and V is TRBV18; 7 nucleotides match TRBD1. The CDR3 runs 14 residues. The germline CDR1 and CDR2 sequences are KGHSH and LQKENI. V shed 2 bases, J shed 3 bases, and the junction held 0 bases outside the gene matches.